This TCR beta chain was profiled in a study of cytomegalovirus exposure and HLA in healthy donors. For the study at large: From donors who were HLA-typed, an early data release held 75 million to 85 million unique TCRs.

Turning to this clone: Its target is unknown.

Findings and caveats of the study: Cytomegalovirus association was assigned to approximately 160 TCR beta chains. The sole available immune exposure information was CMV serostatus. It was reported that TCR beta sequences correctly inferred the HLA-A and HLA-B alleles for most subjects.

With V trimmed by 3 bases and J by 0 bases, 7 bases remained unmatched. The CDR3 runs to 18 residues. Germline V lookup: CDR1 KGHSH, CDR2 LQKENI. The study ran its PCR with 60 Vbeta and 13 Jbeta primers. Profiling relied on immunoSEQ multiplex PCR, and the TCRdb table lists in-frame clones only, not all of them. The table shows about 150,000 clones, with roughly four fifths occurring only once. The sequenced sample consisted of PBMCs. The sequence derives from a middle-aged man in good health and CMV-seropositive. The chain links TRBV18 to TRBJ2-1, with 11 bases identical to TRBD2. This chain's CDR3 is CASSPVSSGRYSYNEQFF. The CDR3 region has the DNA TGTGCCAGCTCACCGGTTTCTAGCGGGAGGTACTCCTACAATGAGCAGTTCTTC. Based on the CDR3 plus reference TRBV18 and TRBJ2-1, the full variable domain is NAGVMQNPRHLVRRRGQEARLRCSPMKGHSHVYWYRQLPEEGLKFMVYLQKENIIDESGMPKERFSAEFPKEGPSILRIQQVVRGDSAAYFCASSPVSSGRYSYNEQFFGPGTRLTVL.